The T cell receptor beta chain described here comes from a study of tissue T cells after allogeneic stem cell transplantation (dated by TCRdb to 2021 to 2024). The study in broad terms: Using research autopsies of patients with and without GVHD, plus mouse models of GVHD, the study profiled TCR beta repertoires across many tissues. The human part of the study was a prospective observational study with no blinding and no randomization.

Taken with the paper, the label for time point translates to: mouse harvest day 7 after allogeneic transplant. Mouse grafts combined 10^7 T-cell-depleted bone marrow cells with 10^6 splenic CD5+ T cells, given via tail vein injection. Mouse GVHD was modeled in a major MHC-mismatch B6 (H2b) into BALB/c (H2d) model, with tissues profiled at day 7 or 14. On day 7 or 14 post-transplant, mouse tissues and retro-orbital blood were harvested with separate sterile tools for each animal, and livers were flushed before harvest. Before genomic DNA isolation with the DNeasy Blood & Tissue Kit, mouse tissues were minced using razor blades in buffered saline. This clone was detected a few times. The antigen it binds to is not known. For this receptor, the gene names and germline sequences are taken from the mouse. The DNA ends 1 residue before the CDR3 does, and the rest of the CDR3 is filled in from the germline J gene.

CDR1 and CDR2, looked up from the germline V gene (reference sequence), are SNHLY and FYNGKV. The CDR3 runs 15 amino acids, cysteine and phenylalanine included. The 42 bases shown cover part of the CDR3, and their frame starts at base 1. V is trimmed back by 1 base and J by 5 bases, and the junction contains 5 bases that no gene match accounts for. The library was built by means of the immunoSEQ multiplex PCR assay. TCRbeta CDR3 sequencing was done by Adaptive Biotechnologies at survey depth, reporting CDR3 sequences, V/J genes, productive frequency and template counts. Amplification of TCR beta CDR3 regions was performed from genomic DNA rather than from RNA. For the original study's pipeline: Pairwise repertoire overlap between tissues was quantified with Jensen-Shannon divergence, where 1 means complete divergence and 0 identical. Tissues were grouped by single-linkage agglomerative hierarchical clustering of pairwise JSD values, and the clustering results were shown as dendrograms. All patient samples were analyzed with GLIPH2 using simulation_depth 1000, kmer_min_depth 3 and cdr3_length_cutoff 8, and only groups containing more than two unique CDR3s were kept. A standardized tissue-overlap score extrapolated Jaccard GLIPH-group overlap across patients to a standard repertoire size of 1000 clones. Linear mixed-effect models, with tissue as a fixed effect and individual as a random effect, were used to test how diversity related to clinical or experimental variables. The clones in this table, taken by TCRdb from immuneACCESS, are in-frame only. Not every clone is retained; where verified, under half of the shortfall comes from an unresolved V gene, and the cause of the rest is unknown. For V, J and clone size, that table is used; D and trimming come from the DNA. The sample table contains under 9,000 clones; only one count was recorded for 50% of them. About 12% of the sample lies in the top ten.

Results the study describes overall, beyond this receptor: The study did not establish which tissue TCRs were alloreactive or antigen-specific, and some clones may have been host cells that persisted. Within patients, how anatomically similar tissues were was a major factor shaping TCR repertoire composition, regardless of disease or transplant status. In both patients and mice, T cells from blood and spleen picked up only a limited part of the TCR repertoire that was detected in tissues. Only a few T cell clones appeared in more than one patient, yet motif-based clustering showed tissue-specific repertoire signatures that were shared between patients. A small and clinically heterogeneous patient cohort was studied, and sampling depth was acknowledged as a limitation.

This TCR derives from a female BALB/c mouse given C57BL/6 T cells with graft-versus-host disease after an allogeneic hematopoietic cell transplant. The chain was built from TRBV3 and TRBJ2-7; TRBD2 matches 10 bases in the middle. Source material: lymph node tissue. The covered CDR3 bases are TGTGCCAGCAGCTTAGAGGGACTGGGGAATGATGAACAGTAC. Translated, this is CASSLEGLGNDEQY. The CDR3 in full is CASSLEGLGNDEQYF.